This T cell receptor beta chain was observed in a study of shared clonotypes between healthy human individuals. Profiling relied on immunoSEQ multiplex PCR, and the TCRdb table lists in-frame clones only, not all of them. The table shows over 300,000 clones, with roughly 84% occurring only once. As concerns this clone: Its antigen remains unidentified.

Study results and limitations: Larger richness was generally estimated for naive than memory subsets. Even with large depth, rarefaction showed that sorted-subset sequencing was incomplete.

Every donor, a Caucasian adult, lived in Nashville, Tennessee. CD8 memory pooled CD45RO+ cells and CCR7-negative CD45RA+ TemRA cells. CDR3 length: 13 amino acids. Trimming left V 3 bases short and J 3 bases short, with 8 bases between. Looked up from germline, CDR1 is SGHAT and CDR2 is FQNNGV. The TCR comes from a young man in good health. The sample comprised memory CD8+ T cells sorted from blood. Subset: CD45RO+ cells pooled with CCR7-negative TemRA cells. The chain recombines TRBV11-2 with TRBJ2-5; D is uncertain. CDR3: CASSFDTEETQYF. The DNA of the CDR3 is TGTGCCAGCAGCTTCGACACCGAAGAGACCCAGTACTTC.